The 5 T cell receptor beta chains in this list originate from one sample, sequenced in a study of CD8+ T cells in alopecia areata. Treatment noted: oral pan-JAK inhibitor, 5-10 mg twice daily. cDNA prepared by RNA extraction and subsequent reverse transcription served as the template for sequencing. Measured with immunoSEQ multiplex PCR; TCRdb has only the in-frame clones, and not every one. The sample has approximately 210,000 clones, over 60% seen once. Sequencing used CD4+ T cells sorted from blood, obtained between weeks 43 and 45, from a patient treated with tofacitinib. The receptors were gathered from a human donor with alopecia areata.

This clone was seen just once. V is TRBV15 and J is TRBJ1-1, with 7 bases aligning to TRBD1. J was trimmed by 5 bases and V by 3 bases; bases with no gene match: 0. The length of the CDR3 is 12 residues. Germline CDR1 is LNHNV and CDR2 is YYDKDF (reference sequence). In DNA form, the CDR3 reads TGTGCCACCAGCAGGACAGGGACTGAAGCTTTCTTT. Translating it yields CATSRTGTEAFF.

This clone was detected only once. The chain joins TRBV29-1 to TRBJ1-3; 7 bases match TRBD1. CDR3 length: 14 residues. CDR1 is SQVTM and CDR2 is ANQGSEA in the germline V gene. After removal of 4 bases from V and 0 bases from J, the junction contained 3 bases not matched to a gene. CDR3 protein: CSVGTGTSGNTIYF. The CDR3 region has the DNA TGCAGCGTTGGGACAGGCACCTCTGGAAACACCATATATTTT.

The V call is TRBV5-1, the J call TRBJ2-2; 8 bases fit TRBD1. The V segment lost 5 bases and the J segment 7 bases; nucleotides outside the gene matches: 10. This CDR3 has 15 amino acids. CDR1 and CDR2 (germline): SGHRS, YFSETQ. CDR3 protein: CASRPWGQASGELFF. The CDR3 nucleotides read TGCGCCAGCAGACCCTGGGGACAGGCGAGCGGGGAGCTGTTTTTT.

The rearrangement uses TRBV11-3 and TRBJ2-7; D not resolved. This CDR3 is 12 amino acids long. V shed 5 bases and J shed 5 bases, with 10 bases lying between them. Germline V CDR1 and CDR2: SGHNT, YENEEA. The CDR3 DNA is TGTGCCAGCAGCCTCCGCGACGACGAGCAGTACTTC. The encoded protein is CASSLRDDEQYF.

The rearrangement uses TRBV5-1 and TRBJ2-7; tentatively, D is TRBD1 (5 bases). Trimming removed 2 bases at V and 7 bases at J, with 16 bases between. This CDR3 has 14 amino acids. Per the germline V gene, CDR1 is SGHRS and CDR2 is YFSETQ. The CDR3 loop reads CASSLPTGAGEQYF. The CDR3 DNA is TGCGCCAGCAGCTTACCAACAGGTGCAGGGGAGCAGTACTTC. Full variable domain (remainder filled in from reference TRBV5-1 and TRBJ2-7): KAGVTQTPRYLIKTRGQQVTLSCSPISGHRSVSWYQQTPGQGLQFLFEYFSETQRNKGNFPGRFSGRQFSNSRSEMNVSTLELGDSALYLCASSLPTGAGEQYFGPGTRLTVT.